The 4 T cell receptor beta chains reported below all come from one sample, sequenced in a study of blood T cell repertoires in COVID-19. Clones were read by immunoSEQ multiplex PCR, and TCRdb kept only the in-frame ones, dropping some. The sample consists of 35,000 to 45,000 clones, 70% to 90% of them appearing once. What was sequenced was peripheral blood. These receptors were obtained from a human donor in a cohort sampled during active COVID-19.

The chain employs TRBV20-1 and TRBJ1-1, with a possible D match to TRBD1 (5 bases). Per germline, CDR1 DFQATT and CDR2 SNEGSKA (reference sequence). V lost 7 bases to trimming and J lost 12 bases, with 18 bases between them. The CDR3 totals 11 residues. The CDR3 coding sequence is TGCAGTGTTATGCCCGGGGGTAGGACTTTCTTT. This gives the protein CSVMPGGRTFF.

This clone has a single count. V and J are TRBV7-8 and TRBJ2-7, with D tentatively TRBD2 (8 bases). Trimming took off 6 bases at V and 4 bases at J, with 16 bases between the two ends. The CDR3 is made up of 14 amino acids. Germline V gene sequence: CDR1 SGHVS, CDR2 FQNEAQ. The CDR3, as DNA: TGTGCCAGCAGTCCGGGAGGGGGCATATACGAGCAGTACTTC. It yields the protein CASSPGGGIYEQYF.

The chain recombines TRBV9 with TRBJ2-7, with TRBD2 as a possible D gene (5 bases). Trimming shortened V by 0 bases and J by 7 bases, and 11 bases separated the two germline ends. CDR1 and CDR2 (germline): SGDLS, YYNGEE. The CDR3 is made up of 13 amino acids. The CDR3 DNA sequence: TGTGCCAGCAGCGTAGTTGGATCGGGGGAGCAGTACTTC. Translating gives CASSVVGSGEQYF.

J is TRBJ2-1 and V is TRBV7-2; the match to TRBD1 covers 7 bases. Germline V CDR1 and CDR2: SGHTA, FQGNSA. The CDR3 has 13 residues. Germline trimming cut 1 base from V and 8 bases from J; bases unmatched to any gene: 2. The CDR3 protein is CASSLGQGYEQFF. CDR3 coding DNA: TGTGCCAGCAGCTTAGGACAGGGTTATGAGCAGTTCTTC.